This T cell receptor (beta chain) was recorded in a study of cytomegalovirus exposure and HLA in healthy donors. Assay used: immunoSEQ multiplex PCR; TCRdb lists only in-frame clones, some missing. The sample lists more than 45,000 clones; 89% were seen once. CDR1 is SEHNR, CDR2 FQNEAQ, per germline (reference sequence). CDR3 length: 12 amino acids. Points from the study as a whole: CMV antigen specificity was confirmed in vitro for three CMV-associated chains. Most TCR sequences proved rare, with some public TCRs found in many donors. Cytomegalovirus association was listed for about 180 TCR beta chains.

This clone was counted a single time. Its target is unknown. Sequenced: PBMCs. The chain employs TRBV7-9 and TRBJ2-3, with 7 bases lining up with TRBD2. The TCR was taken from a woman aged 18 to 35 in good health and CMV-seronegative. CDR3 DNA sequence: TGTGCTACCATGGGAGGGGAAGGTACGCAGTATTTT. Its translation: CATMGGEGTQYF.